Sequencing of this T cell receptor (beta chain) was carried out in a study of cytomegalovirus exposure and HLA in healthy donors. The trim removed 0 bases at V and 3 bases at J, leaving 4 bases unmatched. This CDR3 contains 15 residues. Germline V lookup: CDR1 SGHRS, CDR2 YFSETQ. The PCR had 60 Vbeta and 13 Jbeta primers. Profiling relied on immunoSEQ multiplex PCR, and the TCRdb table lists in-frame clones only, not all of them. This sample carries around 100,000 clones, over 60% of them seen once, and the ten largest clones take approximately 4.4%. This clone was seen only a few times. The receptor was derived from a man in his thirties or forties in good health and CMV-seropositive. The V gene is TRBV5-1, the J gene TRBJ1-1, with TRBD1 matching 8 bases. Material: PBMCs. The CDR3 bases are TGCGCCAGCAGCTTGGGGACAGGGAGGCACACTGAAGCTTTCTTT. The encoded protein is CASSLGTGRHTEAFF.